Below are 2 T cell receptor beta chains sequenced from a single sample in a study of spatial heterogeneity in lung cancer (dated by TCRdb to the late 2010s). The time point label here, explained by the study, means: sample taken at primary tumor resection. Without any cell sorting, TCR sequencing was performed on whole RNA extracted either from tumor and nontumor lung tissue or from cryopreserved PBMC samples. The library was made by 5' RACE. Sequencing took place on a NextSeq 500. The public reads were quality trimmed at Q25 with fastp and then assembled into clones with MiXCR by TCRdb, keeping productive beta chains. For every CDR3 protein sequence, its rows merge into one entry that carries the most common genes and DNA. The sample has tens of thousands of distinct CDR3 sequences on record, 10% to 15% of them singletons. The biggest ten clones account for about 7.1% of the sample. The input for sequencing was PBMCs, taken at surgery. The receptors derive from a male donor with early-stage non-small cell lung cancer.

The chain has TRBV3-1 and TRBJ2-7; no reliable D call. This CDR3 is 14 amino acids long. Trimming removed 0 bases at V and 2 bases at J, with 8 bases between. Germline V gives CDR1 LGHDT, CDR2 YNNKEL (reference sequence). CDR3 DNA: TGTGCCAGCAGCCAAGATTTACAGACCTACGAGCAGTACTTC. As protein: CASSQDLQTYEQYF.

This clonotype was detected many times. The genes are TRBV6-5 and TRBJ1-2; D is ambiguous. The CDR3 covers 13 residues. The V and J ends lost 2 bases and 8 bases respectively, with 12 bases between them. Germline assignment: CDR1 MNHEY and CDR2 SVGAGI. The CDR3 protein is CASSYLGMGGYTF. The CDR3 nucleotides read TGTGCCAGCAGTTACCTTGGGATGGGAGGCTACACCTTC.